The present T cell receptor (beta chain) was sequenced within a study of blood T cell repertoires in COVID-19 (dated by TCRdb to 2020 to 2021). About the study as a whole: Samples covering the acute and convalescent phases of COVID-19 were provided by collaborators in the United States, Italy and Spain. The prospective study material was composed of cDNA or gDNA derived from T cells, B-cell-depleted T cells, or PBMCs. The dataset comprised deeply sampled blood TCRbeta repertoires from subjects exposed to, actively infected with, or recovered from COVID-19. The repertoires were released in a freely available public database meant as a resource for research on the immune response to SARS-CoV-2. Samples came from the ongoing ImmuneRACE study (first 160 participants) plus 1,254 subjects from 6 global collaborators. The sample metadata nearly always contained a de-identified subject ID, COVID-19 status, age in years and sex. Where available, HLA class I and class II types were obtained from metadata supplied by the sample provider rather than from assay-based typing. Beyond this particular receptor, the publication reports: Clinical and demographic metadata were provided uncurated, with the amount varying by source and participant.

The junction carries 13 bases between V and J, which are trimmed by 6 bases and 5 bases respectively. The germline V gene supplies CDR1 SGHTA and CDR2 FQGNSA. Spanning cysteine to phenylalanine, the CDR3 consists of 13 amino acids. Left in the record is the CDR3 DNA by itself, 39 bases read in frame from the first base. The table lists this clone with a few counts. Its specific antigen is unknown. The sample holds no much larger clone one base away, and base qualities are not on file. TCRbeta CDR3 regions were amplified from genomic DNA by means of the immunoSEQ Assay, a bias-controlled multiplex PCR. The source study handled its data this way. Within the assay, amplification of reference gene primers was used to estimate how many nucleated cells each sample contained. To quantify the absolute abundance of each unique TCRbeta CDR3 rearrangement, sequence reads were collapsed and filtered. For each sample, productive Simpson clonality was calculated as the square root of Simpson's diversity index over productive rearrangements. This immuneACCESS table, as held by TCRdb, lists in-frame sequences with V and J called but not all clones. Of the missing ones, under half trace to an unresolved V gene in checked studies; the others have no known cause. That table supplies the V and J calls and clone size; D and trimming were determined from the DNA. Present in this sample are fewer than 300,000 clones, 82% of which were seen just once. The top ten hold less than 4% of the sample.

Each collaborating institution followed its own protocols to collect whole blood in K2EDTA tubes. For TCRbeta analysis, collaborators shipped samples in one of three forms: frozen whole blood, isolated PBMCs, or DNA extracted from either of those sample types. The rearranged chain carries TRBV7-2 and TRBJ1-1; confidence is insufficient to name the D gene. The sequence was collected from a woman aged 18-29 years with acute or convalescent COVID-19. The specimen sequenced was peripheral blood. The CDR3 is CASSQIGGTEAFF. In nucleotides, the sequence is TGTGCCAGCAGTCAAATTGGAGGAACTGAAGCTTTCTTT.